This note documents a single TCR beta chain sequence. What it binds is unknown. The sample is drawn from a study of beta chain features in type 1 diabetes. Study conclusions and caveats: TCRB CDR3s were moderately but significantly shorter in Type 1 diabetes patients in all four CD4+ subsets.

From germline, CDR1 is DFQATT and CDR2 SNEGSKA (reference sequence). This CDR3 has 11 residues. V lost 6 bases and J lost 7; bases outside the gene matches: 4. Investigators reverse transcribed all isolated RNA, so they sequenced expressed TCRB transcripts. Only in-frame clones appear in the TCRdb table, and some are missing; sequencing was by immunoSEQ multiplex PCR. The sample includes under 300,000 clones, approximately 16% of them seen just once. The TCR originated in a man aged 25-40 years with type 1 diabetes. This chain joins TRBV20-1 and TRBJ1-2, with 8 bases identical to TRBD1. The sample taken for sequencing was naive CD4+ T cells from blood. The CDR3 loop is CSARTGSGYTF. CDR3 DNA sequence: TGCAGTGCCAGGACAGGGTCTGGCTACACCTTC.